This is a list of T cell receptor beta chains from one sample in a study of CD8 T cells in Susac syndrome. Via MiXCR, TCRdb re-called the immunoSEQ multiplex PCR reads, giving one row per CDR3 protein. Of about 150,000 distinct CDR3 sequences listed, 90% to 97% are singletons. Sequenced input: CD4+ T cells from PBMCs. The receptors originated from a human donor with Susac syndrome. CDR3s include the opening cysteine and the closing phenylalanine or tryptophan. A D gene is named only where the DNA matches it firmly. Only some rows state a clone size, as once, few, many or a class for expanded clones.

d_gene,v_gene,j_gene,abundance,CDR3aa,CDR3nt
-,TRBV27,TRBJ1-2,-,CASSSDLLGYTF,TGTGCCAGCAGTTCCGACCTACTCGGCTACACCTTC
-,TRBV5-1,TRBJ2-5,-,CASRPPTTPETQYF,TGCGCCAGCAGACCTCCGACTACCCCAGAGACCCAGTACTTC
TRBD1,TRBV5-1,TRBJ2-2,-,CATTGQGSIPGELFF,TGCGCCACCACAGGACAGGGGTCGATCCCCGGGGAGCTGTTTTTT
TRBD2,TRBV2,TRBJ2-1,-,CASSELAGAYNEQFF,TGTGCCAGCAGTGAATTAGCGGGCGCCTACAATGAGCAGTTCTTC
-,TRBV9,TRBJ2-5,-,CASSVGILQETQYF,TGTGCCAGCAGCGTAGGAATACTACAAGAGACCCAGTACTTC
TRBD1,TRBV3-1,TRBJ2-5,-,CASSLLDRAQETQYF,TGTGCCAGCAGCCTTTTGGACAGGGCCCAAGAGACCCAGTACTTC
TRBD2,TRBV20-1,TRBJ2-5,-,CSAWSGEKETQYF,TGCAGTGCTTGGAGCGGGGAGAAAGAGACCCAGTACTTC
TRBD1,TRBV20-1,TRBJ2-3,-,CSASWTGVDTQYF,TGCAGTGCTTCTTGGACAGGGGTAGATACGCAGTATTTT
-,TRBV6-2/TRBV6-3,TRBJ2-3,-,CASKGATDTQYF,TGTGCCAGCAAAGGGGCCACAGATACGCAGTATTTT
TRBD1,TRBV11-2,TRBJ1-2,-,CASSSRTGKNYGYTF,TGTGCCAGCAGCTCCAGGACAGGGAAAAACTATGGCTACACCTTC
TRBD2,TRBV3-1,TRBJ2-3,once,CASRRGSTDTQYF,TGTGCCAGCAGGCGGGGGAGCACAGATACGCAGTATTTT
-,TRBV19,TRBJ2-4,-,CASTTTSVRKGIQYF,TGTGCCAGTACCACCACCAGTGTAAGGAAGGGCATTCAGTACTTC
TRBD2,TRBV29-1,TRBJ2-5,-,CSALAGQETQYF,TGCAGCGCGCTAGCGGGACAAGAGACCCAGTACTTC
-,TRBV9,TRBJ1-2,once,CASRRGGNYGYTF,TGTGCCAGCCGGCGGGGGGGTAACTATGGCTACACCTTC
TRBD1,TRBV5-6,TRBJ2-7,-,CASSLVYRGYEQYF,TGTGCCAGCAGCTTGGTCTACAGGGGCTACGAGCAGTACTTC
-,TRBV15,TRBJ2-1,once,CATSRDRREQFF,TGTGCCACCAGCAGAGATAGGAGAGAGCAGTTCTTC
-,TRBV3-1,TRBJ1-2,-,CASSQVLRSTYYGYTF,TGTGCCAGCAGCCAAGTGCTTCGCTCCACATACTATGGCTACACCTTC
-,TRBV28,TRBJ2-4,-,CASRLPAKNIQYF,TGTGCCAGCCGACTCCCAGCCAAAAACATTCAGTACTTC
TRBD1,TRBV7-9,TRBJ1-5,-,CASSSGQGTRNQPQHF,TGTGCCAGCAGCTCGGGACAGGGCACCCGCAATCAGCCCCAGCATTTT
-,TRBV20-1,TRBJ2-1,-,CSPRGGTGAYNEQFF,TGCAGTCCCCGAGGGGGGACGGGCGCCTACAATGAGCAGTTCTTC
-,TRBV29-1,TRBJ2-5,once,CSVKGETQYF,TGCAGCGTTAAGGGGGAGACCCAGTACTTC
-,TRBV2,TRBJ2-5,-,CASRRLELRLAAQYF,TGTGCCAGCAGGCGACTGGAACTTCGCCTTGCAGCCCAGTACTTC
TRBD1,TRBV20-1,TRBJ2-3,-,CSARDGQGSPDTQYF,TGCAGTGCTAGAGACGGACAGGGGTCCCCAGATACGCAGTATTTT
-,TRBV10-2,TRBJ2-3,-,CASLKPPRRVKDTQYF,TGCGCCAGCCTGAAACCCCCGAGGAGGGTTAAAGATACGCAGTATTTT
-,TRBV2,TRBJ1-6,once,CASSEGGSPLHF,TGTGCCAGCAGTGAAGGTGGATCACCCCTCCACTTT
-,TRBV24-1,TRBJ2-1,-,CATSDPTPGSSYNEQFF,TGTGCCACCAGTGATCCAACCCCTGGGAGCTCCTACAATGAGCAGTTCTTC
-,TRBV18,TRBJ1-1,-,CASSPGELGPLTGAEAFF,TGTGCCAGCTCGCCCGGGGAACTAGGACCGTTAACAGGCGCTGAAGCTTTCTTT